This T cell receptor beta chain appears in the sequencing data of a study of cytomegalovirus exposure and HLA in healthy donors. Study-level results: CMV serostatus stood as the only immune exposure information on hand. Later work showed greater clonal expansion in HLA-associated TCR beta chains than in equally common others. A list of 150 to 200 TCR beta chains associated with cytomegalovirus was given. When analyzed later, a missense DCLRE1C variant was found to be linked to TCR beta V- and J-gene trimming.

This PCR relied on a set of 60 Vbeta primers and 13 Jbeta primers. The method was immunoSEQ multiplex PCR; TCRdb's version includes in-frame clones alone and lacks a portion of them. The sample holds about 230,000 clones, roughly 81% seen once. In the case of this clone: Its antigen is undetermined.

The sequence was obtained from a girl aged 2-10 years in good health and CMV-seronegative. What was sequenced was PBMCs.

In DNA form, the CDR3 reads TGCGCCAGCGCCTCCGGGGGGGGAATTGGTGAAAAACTGTTTTTT. Protein sequence: CASASGGGIGEKLFF. The V and J genes are TRBV5-1 and TRBJ1-4; a weak D match, TRBD1 (5 bases). V lost 7 bases to trimming and J lost 7 bases, with 20 bases between them. The germline V gene has CDR1 SGHRS and CDR2 YFSETQ. This CDR3 comprises 15 residues. Full variable domain (outside the CDR3, taken from reference TRBV5-1 and TRBJ1-4): KAGVTQTPRYLIKTRGQQVTLSCSPISGHRSVSWYQQTPGQGLQFLFEYFSETQRNKGNFPGRFSGRQFSNSRSEMNVSTLELGDSALYLCASASGGGIGEKLFFGSGTQLSVL.